The 20 T cell receptor beta chains below were found in one sample sequenced in a study of beta chain features in type 1 diabetes. Antigen specificity for these receptors is unknown. Sequencing targeted expressed TCRB transcripts, as all isolated RNA had been reverse transcribed. Only in-frame clones appear in the TCRdb table, and some are missing; sequencing was by immunoSEQ multiplex PCR. The sample lists under 300,000 clones, roughly 11% occurring once. Study-level results: Within each of all four CD4+ subsets, Type 1 diabetes patients had TCRB CDR3s that were moderately but significantly shorter.

Material: naive CD4+ T cells from blood. These receptors were collected from a man aged 25-45 years with type 1 diabetes.

This clone appeared a few times. The chain is built from TRBV5-1 and TRBJ2-3; 8 positions match TRBD2. Losses at the gene ends were 7 bases for V and 0 bases for J; bases not matched to a gene: 7. Germline loops: CDR1 SGHRS, CDR2 YFSETQ. The CDR3 is 15 residues long. As DNA, the CDR3 is TGCGCCAGCTCAAGCGGGGGATCTAGCACAGATACGCAGTATTTT. Translation gives CASSSGGSSTDTQYF. Full variable domain (outside the CDR3, taken from reference TRBV5-1 and TRBJ2-3): KAGVTQTPRYLIKTRGQQVTLSCSPISGHRSVSWYQQTPGQGLQFLFEYFSETQRNKGNFPGRFSGRQFSNSRSEMNVSTLELGDSALYLCASSSGGSSTDTQYFGPGTRLTVL.

The chain recombines TRBV4-2 with TRBJ1-5; no definite D call. Germline CDR1 reads LGHNA; CDR2 reads YNFKEQ. The CDR3 sequence is 12 residues long. The V gene lost 1 base and the J gene lost 7 bases, with 5 bases spanning the gap. This CDR3 reads CASSQGEQPQHF. The CDR3 DNA is TGTGCCAGCAGCCAAGGTGAGCAGCCCCAGCATTTT.

The chain joins TRBV29-1 to TRBJ2-3; 7 positions match TRBD1. The length of the CDR3 is 12 residues. Trimming at V came to 7 bases and at J to 6 bases, leaving 7 bases not matched to a gene. Per the germline V gene, CDR1 is SQVTM and CDR2 is ANQGSEA. CDR3 residues: CSESTGADTQYF. CDR3 DNA: TGCAGCGAGAGCACAGGGGCTGATACGCAGTATTTT.

For the CDR3, the DNA is TGTGCCATCCGACAGGGGGCGCGGGGGAACACCGGGGAGCTGTTTTTT. This translates into CAIRQGARGNTGELFF. The genes are TRBV28 and TRBJ2-2; 10 bases are shared with TRBD1. CDR3 length equals 16 residues. The germline gives CDR1 MDHEN, CDR2 SYDVKM. V was clipped by 10 bases and J by 1 base; unmatched bases: 9.

The rearrangement uses TRBV9 and TRBJ2-7, with D tentatively TRBD1 (6 bases). Germline CDR1 and CDR2: SGDLS and YYNGEE. Between the trimmed V and J ends, which lost 0 bases and 0 bases, there was a span of 13 bases. The CDR3 has 16 residues. CDR3 nucleotide sequence: TGTGCCAGCAGCGTAGGGGGACAACCGAGCTCCTACGAGCAGTACTTC. Protein product: CASSVGGQPSSYEQYF. The full variable domain, rest sourced from reference TRBV9 and TRBJ2-7, is DSGVTQTPKHLITATGQRVTLRCSPRSGDLSVYWYQQSLDQGLQFLIQYYNGEERAKGNILERFSAQQFPDLHSELNLSSLELGDSALYFCASSVGGQPSSYEQYFGPGTRLTVT.

The chain carries TRBV5-6 and TRBJ1-5; 8 nucleotides match TRBD1. V lost 1 base, J lost 6 bases, and 3 bases stayed unmatched. The CDR3 contains 14 residues. The germline gives CDR1 SGHDT, CDR2 YYEEEE. This CDR3 is CASSLRQGSQPQHF. Written as DNA, the CDR3 is TGTGCCAGCAGCTTGAGACAGGGGTCTCAGCCCCAGCATTTT. The whole variable domain, remainder taken from reference TRBV5-6 and TRBJ1-5, is DAGVTQSPTHLIKTRGQQVTLRCSPKSGHDTVSWYQQALGQGPQFIFQYYEEEERQRGNFPDRFSGHQFPNYSSELNVNALLLGDSALYLCASSLRQGSQPQHFGDGTRLSIL.

This rearrangement joins TRBV6-6 to TRBJ1-5, with D possibly matching TRBD1 (5 bases). Germline V lookup: CDR1 MNHNY, CDR2 SVGAGI (reference sequence). Trimming took off 7 bases at V and 0 bases at J, with 10 bases between the two ends. The CDR3 contains 14 residues. The CDR3 bases are TGTGCCAGCAATAAGGGGAATAGCAATCAGCCCCAGCATTTT. Translated: CASNKGNSNQPQHF.

The rearrangement uses TRBV9 and TRBJ1-3, with D unclear. Germline assignment: CDR1 SGDLS and CDR2 YYNGEE. The CDR3 contains 15 residues. Trimming took 2 bases from V and 0 from J, leaving 9 bases between them. This chain's CDR3 is CASSVARDSGNTIYF. CDR3 DNA: TGTGCCAGCAGCGTCGCCCGGGACTCTGGAAACACCATATATTTT.

This clone was picked up a small number of times. The V gene is TRBV9, the J gene TRBJ2-3; 8 bases are shared with TRBD2. The CDR3 is made up of 15 amino acids. Germline CDR1 and CDR2: SGDLS and YYNGEE. The junction had 7 bases not matched to a gene; V was cut back by 7 bases and J by 0 bases. CDR3 sequence: CASRSSGGSTDTQYF. The CDR3 DNA is TGTGCCAGCCGTTCTTCGGGGGGGAGCACAGATACGCAGTATTTT.

The J gene is TRBJ2-6, the V gene TRBV19; D gene unclear. Per the germline V gene, CDR1 is LNHDA and CDR2 is SQIVND (reference sequence). Trimming cost V 6 bases and J 3 bases, with 9 bases left between them. This CDR3 has 14 amino acids. The CDR3 DNA is TGTGCCAGTAGCCCGGTTGGTGGGGCCAACGTCCTGACTTTC. Encoded protein: CASSPVGGANVLTF.

This clone was seen only a few times. The DNA for the CDR3 is TGTGCCAGCAGCAAAGGGACTAGCGGGGTAGCTTACAATGAGCAGTTCTTC. Amino acid sequence: CASSKGTSGVAYNEQFF. V is TRBV4-2 and J is TRBJ2-1; 13 positions match TRBD2. The CDR3 extends over 17 amino acids. After removal of 5 bases from V and 4 bases from J, the junction contained 8 bases not matched to a gene. CDR1 LGHNA and CDR2 YNFKEQ come from the germline V gene.

This rearrangement joins TRBV2 to TRBJ2-3; 8 bases match TRBD2. The V segment lost 4 bases and the J segment 6 bases; nucleotides outside the gene matches: 3. The CDR3 consists of 13 residues. CDR1 is SNHLY and CDR2 is FYNNEI in the germline V gene. This CDR3 reads CASSVLAGDTQYF. The CDR3 DNA follows: TGTGCCAGCAGTGTGTTAGCGGGGGATACGCAGTATTTT.

V gene TRBV28 combines with J gene TRBJ2-1; 7 bases map to TRBD1. The germline gives CDR1 MDHEN, CDR2 SYDVKM. The CDR3 sequence is 16 residues long. V shed 4 bases, J shed 3 bases, and the junction held 9 bases outside the gene matches. Here the CDR3 reads CASSSKGARGYNEQFF. The CDR3 DNA reads TGTGCCAGCAGTTCAAAGGGGGCGAGGGGCTACAATGAGCAGTTCTTC. The whole variable domain, remainder taken from reference TRBV28 and TRBJ2-1, is DVKVTQSSRYLVKRTGEKVFLECVQDMDHENMFWYRQDPGLGLRLIYFSYDVKMKEKGDIPEGYSVSREKKERFSLILESASTNQTSMYLCASSSKGARGYNEQFFGPGTRLTVL.

This sequence joins TRBV7-2 and TRBJ1-1; D is uncertain. V was clipped by 2 bases and J by 3 bases, with 10 bases between them. CDR3 size: 14 residues. Germline V CDR1 and CDR2: SGHTA, FQGNSA. The CDR3 region is CASSLSVGYTEAFF. CDR3 DNA sequence: TGTGCCAGCAGCTTAAGTGTCGGGTACACTGAAGCTTTCTTT.

This clone was detected only a few times. CDR3 coding DNA: TGTGCCAGCAGCCCTCGGGACAGCCCCAGCACAGATACGCAGTATTTT. This translates into CASSPRDSPSTDTQYF. The chain carries TRBV7-9 and TRBJ2-3, with 7 bases aligning to TRBD1. V shed 5 bases and J 0 bases; nucleotides not matched to a gene: 8. CDR3 length: 16 amino acids. The germline V gene has CDR1 SEHNR and CDR2 FQNEAQ (reference sequence).

CDR3 loop: CASRGEGDEQFF. CDR3 sequence (DNA): TGTGCCAGCAGGGGGGAGGGCGATGAGCAGTTCTTC. The chain recombines TRBV7-9 with TRBJ2-1, with 7 bases identical to TRBD2. The CDR3 is 12 residues long. V gave up 6 bases and J gave up 8 bases; unmatched junction bases: 4. CDR1 and CDR2 (germline): SEHNR, FQNEAQ (reference sequence).

The chain has TRBV11-2 and TRBJ2-3; 7 bases match TRBD2. CDR1 and CDR2 (germline): SGHAT, FQNNGV. Trimming removed 5 bases from V and 6 bases from J; junction bases left unmatched: 17. The CDR3 covers 17 residues. Here the CDR3 reads CASSAPVFAAGLDTQYF. CDR3 bases: TGTGCCAGCAGCGCCCCGGTGTTTGCAGCGGGGTTGGATACGCAGTATTTT.

Only a few counts were recorded for this clone. This sequence joins TRBV29-1 and TRBJ1-2; TRBD1 might be the D (5 bases). The V gene's germline CDR1 is SQVTM and CDR2 ANQGSEA. Trimming removed 4 bases from V and 5 bases from J, with 14 bases in between. This CDR3 is 13 amino acids long. In nucleotides, the CDR3 is TGCAGCGTTGGGATTCAGGGTGCATATGGCTACACCTTC. It specifies CSVGIQGAYGYTF.

This chain uses TRBV7-2 with TRBJ2-2, with D perhaps matching TRBD2 (6 bases). Germline values: CDR1 SGHTA, CDR2 FQGNSA. The length of the CDR3 is 14 residues. V lost 2 bases and J 5 bases, leaving 9 bases between the germline ends. CDR3 sequence: CASSLRGGTGELFF. For the CDR3, the DNA is TGTGCCAGCAGCTTAAGGGGAGGAACCGGGGAGCTGTTTTTT.

V and J are TRBV18 and TRBJ2-7; maybe TRBD2 (6 bases). Germline CDR1 reads KGHSH; CDR2 reads LQKENI. The CDR3 totals 15 residues. The germline V and J ends were trimmed by 6 bases and 4 bases, with 19 bases remaining between them. The CDR3 loop is CASSLLGGPEYEQYF. In DNA, the CDR3 is TGTGCCAGCTCTCTCCTCGGGGGACCTGAGTACGAGCAGTACTTC. The whole variable domain, filled in from reference TRBV18 and TRBJ2-7, reads NAGVMQNPRHLVRRRGQEARLRCSPMKGHSHVYWYRQLPEEGLKFMVYLQKENIIDESGMPKERFSAEFPKEGPSILRIQQVVRGDSAAYFCASSLLGGPEYEQYFGPGTRLTVT.